The 21 T cell receptor beta chains in this list originate from one sample, sequenced in a study of blood T cell repertoires in COVID-19. The repertoire was sequenced with immunoSEQ multiplex PCR; TCRdb's copy has only in-frame clones and lacks some. The sample records under 250,000 clones, 81% being singletons. Input material: PBMCs or T cells enriched from blood (not recorded which). Every receptor here comes from a woman in her fifties or sixties with acute COVID-19.

The chain couples TRBV4-3 to TRBJ2-7; maybe TRBD2 (5 bases). Germline V gene lookup returns CDR1 LGHNA and CDR2 YSLEER. V lost 0 bases to trimming and J lost 3 bases, with 18 bases between them. CDR3 length: 17 amino acids. CDR3 in DNA: TGCGCCAGCAGCCAAGAATCACGGAGGAGCCCGATCTACGAGCAGTACTTC. It is translated as CASSQESRRSPIYEQYF.

About this clone: Other DNA sequences of this sample code for an identical CDR3. The chain recombines TRBV7-2 with TRBJ1-5; TRBD1 aligns across 7 bases. V shed 4 bases, J shed 5 bases, and the junction held 2 bases outside the gene matches. The CDR3 runs 13 residues. The germline V gene has CDR1 SGHTA and CDR2 FQGNSA. CDR3 sequence reads: CASSSDRDQPQHF. CDR3 in DNA: TGTGCCAGCAGCTCTGACAGGGATCAGCCCCAGCATTTT.

This sequence joins TRBV6-5 and TRBJ1-4; TRBD1 aligns across 8 bases. This CDR3 contains 15 residues. CDR1 MNHEY and CDR2 SVGAGI come from the germline V gene. The J segment lost 7 bases and the V segment lost 6 bases, leaving 10 bases of the junction unmatched. DNA of the CDR3: TGTGCCAGCAGGCCAGGCATGACAGGGGTTGAAAAACTGTTTTTT. This sequence encodes CASRPGMTGVEKLFF.

The chain is built from TRBV28 and TRBJ2-1, with 10 bases matching TRBD2. Looked up from germline, CDR1 is MDHEN and CDR2 is SYDVKM. The junction had 3 bases not matched to a gene; V was cut back by 4 bases and J by 3 bases. This CDR3 spans 15 amino acids. The CDR3 region has the DNA TGTGCCAGCAGTTATAGCGGGGGGCGCTACAATGAGCAGTTCTTC. It is translated as CASSYSGGRYNEQFF.

This sequence joins TRBV4-3 and TRBJ2-6, with unresolved D. The CDR3 covers 14 residues. Between the trimmed V and J ends, which lost 1 base and 2 bases, there was a span of 3 bases. The germline gives CDR1 LGHNA, CDR2 YSLEER. The CDR3 spells CASSQVTGANVLTF. In DNA form, the CDR3 reads TGCGCCAGCAGCCAAGTTACTGGGGCCAACGTCCTGACTTTC.

The rearrangement uses TRBV7-2 and TRBJ1-5; D gene ambiguous. The germline V gene has CDR1 SGHTA and CDR2 FQGNSA. Trimming shortened V by 2 bases and J by 8 bases, and 10 bases separated the two germline ends. CDR3 length equals 13 residues. This CDR3 reads CASSLNLREPQHF. Written as DNA, the CDR3 is TGTGCCAGCAGCTTAAACCTCCGGGAGCCCCAGCATTTT.

The V gene is TRBV28, the J gene TRBJ2-1; 10 positions agree with TRBD2. The V gene end was trimmed by 4 bases and the J gene end by 4 bases; junction bases not matched to a gene: 4. Germline assignment: CDR1 MDHEN and CDR2 SYDVKM. The CDR3 is 15 amino acids. For the CDR3, the DNA is TGTGCCAGCAGTTACCTAGCGGGAGCTTACAATGAGCAGTTCTTC. This encodes CASSYLAGAYNEQFF.

This clone has more than one count but fewer than ten. This chain links TRBV28 with TRBJ1-2, with no clear D. Per germline, CDR1 MDHEN and CDR2 SYDVKM. There are 13 residues in the CDR3. Trimming removed 5 bases from V and 6 bases from J, with 13 bases in between. The CDR3 DNA follows: TGTGCCAGCAGTCCGCCGGGATTTGATGGCTACACCTTC. It translates to CASSPPGFDGYTF.

The V call is TRBV2, the J call TRBJ2-1, with D perhaps TRBD1 (5 bases). Looked up from germline, CDR1 is SNHLY and CDR2 is FYNNEI. The CDR3 sequence is 13 residues long. With 2 bases removed from V and 9 bases from J, the gap between germline ends came to 11 bases. CDR3 region: CASSEQGNGEQFF. Written as DNA, the CDR3 is TGTGCCAGCAGTGAACAGGGTAACGGTGAGCAGTTCTTC.

This clone was recorded only once. The gene calls are TRBV29-1 and TRBJ2-3; tentative D call: TRBD2 (6 bases). The ends were cut back, 4 bases at V and 3 bases at J, with 20 bases in the middle. From germline, CDR1 is SQVTM and CDR2 ANQGSEA. The CDR3 sequence is 16 residues long. The CDR3, as DNA: TGCAGCGTTGGGGGTGCAGCAGGCGGGGCGACAGATACGCAGTATTTT. It is translated as CSVGGAAGGATDTQYF.

This chain links TRBV6-2 or TRBV6-3 with TRBJ2-7; TRBD1 matches at 10 bases. CDR1 and CDR2 from the germline V gene are MNHEY and SVGEGT. The CDR3 totals 15 residues. The V segment lost 6 bases and the J segment 3 bases; nucleotides outside the gene matches: 8. The CDR3 nucleotides are TGTGCCAGCAGCCTACCGGGACAGGGGTTCTACGAGCAGTACTTC. It encodes CASSLPGQGFYEQYF.

The V call is TRBV5-1, the J call TRBJ2-7; D perhaps matches TRBD2 (6 bases). Germline V gene data show CDR1 as SGHRS and CDR2 as YFSETQ. The length of the CDR3 is 14 residues. V lost 6 bases to trimming and J lost 7 bases, with 20 bases between them. DNA for the CDR3: TGCGCCAGCAATTCAGCCTCACCGGCGGGAGAGCAGTACTTC. This codes for CASNSASPAGEQYF.

The rearrangement joins TRBV18 to TRBJ2-1; 10 bases align to TRBD2. The V gene's germline CDR1 is KGHSH and CDR2 LQKENI. The trim removed 0 bases at V and 8 bases at J, leaving 4 bases unmatched. The CDR3 totals 15 residues. CDR3 sequence reads: CASSPPLAGVDEQFF. CDR3 sequence (DNA): TGTGCCAGCTCACCACCTCTAGCGGGAGTAGATGAGCAGTTCTTC.

V gene TRBV7-3 combines with J gene TRBJ2-6; TRBD2 matches 11 bases. The CDR3 has 18 amino acids. Germline CDR1 is SGHTA and CDR2 is FQGTGA. The ends lost 5 bases at V and 1 base at J; junction bases unmatched: 7. CDR3 loop: CASSPLAGGVSGANVLTF. The DNA of the CDR3 is TGTGCCAGCAGCCCTCTAGCGGGAGGCGTTTCTGGGGCCAACGTCCTGACTTTC. The full variable domain, in which reference TRBV7-3 and TRBJ2-6 provide the parts outside the CDR3, is GAGVSQTPSNKVTEKGKYVELRCDPISGHTALYWYRQSLGQGPEFLIYFQGTGAADDSGLPNDRFFAVRPEGSVSTLKIQRTERGDSAVYLCASSPLAGGVSGANVLTFGAGSRLTVL.

The rearrangement joins TRBV6-5 to TRBJ2-5; TRBD1 might be the D (6 bases). Germline V gives CDR1 MNHEY, CDR2 SVGAGI. With 6 bases removed from V and 3 bases from J, the gap between germline ends came to 17 bases. The CDR3 spans 15 residues. The CDR3 DNA sequence: TGTGCCAGCAGATCCCTATCTCCAGGGGAAGAGACCCAGTACTTC. Protein product: CASRSLSPGEETQYF.

The chain joins TRBV7-9 to TRBJ1-1; D might be TRBD1 (5 bases). V lost 5 bases, J lost 4 bases, and 17 bases lay in between. The CDR3 is made up of 15 amino acids. CDR1 is SEHNR, CDR2 FQNEAQ, per germline (reference sequence). The CDR3 loop reads CASSVTGTPSTEAFF. The CDR3 nucleotides read TGTGCCAGCAGCGTAACCGGGACTCCATCCACTGAAGCTTTCTTT.

The rearrangement joins TRBV7-7 to TRBJ2-1, with D possibly being TRBD2 (5 bases). Trimming stripped 1 base from V and 0 bases from J, with 10 bases between. Germline V gene lookup returns CDR1 SSHAT and CDR2 FNYEAQ (reference sequence). The CDR3 is made up of 16 amino acids. The chain's CDR3 is CASSLGTFSSYNEQFF. Written as DNA, the CDR3 is TGTGCCAGCAGCTTAGGGACTTTCAGCTCCTACAATGAGCAGTTCTTC. The full variable domain, completed using reference TRBV7-7 and TRBJ2-1, is GAGVSQSPRYKVTKRGQDVTLRCDPISSHATLYWYQQALGQGPEFLTYFNYEAQPDKSGLPSDRFSAERPEGSISTLTIQRTEQRDSAMYRCASSLGTFSSYNEQFFGPGTRLTVL.

The chain joins TRBV5-1 to TRBJ1-1; no clear D. Trimming stripped 4 bases from V and 0 bases from J, with 7 bases between. CDR3 size: 13 residues. Per the germline V gene, CDR1 is SGHRS and CDR2 is YFSETQ. The CDR3 nucleotides read TGCGCCAGCAGCGGAACTATGAACACTGAAGCTTTCTTT. Translated: CASSGTMNTEAFF.

This chain joins TRBV6-2 or TRBV6-3 and TRBJ1-2; unclear D gene. Trimming cost V 2 bases and J 2 bases, with 9 bases left between them. The CDR3 has 14 amino acids. The germline V gene has CDR1 MNHEY and CDR2 SVGEGT. The CDR3 bases are TGTGCCAGCAGTTACCCCGTTCCGAACTATGGCTACACCTTC. Translated, it gives CASSYPVPNYGYTF.

The chain employs TRBV5-1 and TRBJ1-1; 8 bases align to TRBD1. CDR3 size: 13 residues. Germline CDR1 and CDR2: SGHRS and YFSETQ. J lost 1 base, V lost 5 bases, and 1 base had no gene match. CDR3 amino acids: CASRTGANTEAFF. CDR3 sequence (DNA): TGCGCCAGCAGGACAGGGGCGAACACTGAAGCTTTCTTT.

V gene TRBV4-3 combines with J gene TRBJ2-1; a weak D match, TRBD1 (5 bases). V lost 0 bases and J lost 9, with 12 bases in between. This CDR3 has 14 residues. Germline lookup yields CDR1 LGHNA and CDR2 YSLEER. The CDR3 is CASSQENRGGEQFF. CDR3 sequence (DNA): TGCGCCAGCAGCCAAGAGAATAGGGGCGGTGAGCAGTTCTTC.